These T cell receptor beta chains were read from a single sample in a study of Ad26.COV2.S vaccination and SARS-CoV-2 variants. The data were produced by immunoSEQ multiplex PCR, yet TCRdb's version contains in-frame clones alone and is incomplete. Of some 500,000 clones listed, 85% to 90% are singletons. The sample here was peripheral blood, taken in a trial of Ad26.COV2.S vaccine versus placebo. All receptors come from a person aged 18-65 years who received the Ad26.COV2.S COVID-19 vaccine or a placebo. Each CDR3 is given with its conserved first and last residue. D genes are given only for firm matches. The size of a clone is reported for some rows only, either as once, few or many, or as a class for expanded clones.

d_gene: NA
j_gene: TRBJ1-4
v_gene: TRBV9
abundance: NA
CDR3nt: TGTGCCAGCAGCGAGGGGGGGCAAGCTAATGAAAAACTGTTTTTT
CDR3aa: CASSEGGQANEKLFF

d_gene: NA
j_gene: TRBJ1-4
v_gene: TRBV4-3
abundance: NA
CDR3nt: TGCGCCAGCAGCCAAGATAGCCGGATTTCAACTAATGAAAAACTGTTTTTT
CDR3aa: CASSQDSRISTNEKLFF

d_gene: NA
j_gene: TRBJ2-1
v_gene: TRBV7-3
abundance: NA
CDR3nt: TGTGCCAGCAGCGGTGGGACTCTCAAGGTTGAGGAGCAGTTCTTC
CDR3aa: CASSGGTLKVEEQFF

d_gene: NA
j_gene: TRBJ2-1
v_gene: TRBV2
abundance: once
CDR3nt: TGTGCCAACCAAAGGGGGGCCGACGCGCAGTTCTTC
CDR3aa: CANQRGADAQFF

d_gene: NA
j_gene: TRBJ2-6
v_gene: TRBV7-6
abundance: NA
CDR3nt: TGTGCCAGCATACCTTGGGGAGCTGGGGCCAACGTCCTGACTTTC
CDR3aa: CASIPWGAGANVLTF

d_gene: NA
j_gene: TRBJ1-2
v_gene: TRBV7-9
abundance: once
CDR3nt: TGTGCCAGCAGCCCTCCGGGGGGCCGTTATGGCTACACCTTC
CDR3aa: CASSPPGGRYGYTF

d_gene: NA
j_gene: TRBJ1-2
v_gene: TRBV29-1
abundance: NA
CDR3nt: TGCAGCGTAGACAACACGGGACTGGGTGGCTACACCTTC
CDR3aa: CSVDNTGLGGYTF

d_gene: TRBD1
j_gene: TRBJ2-7
v_gene: TRBV10-3
abundance: NA
CDR3nt: TGTGCCATCAGTGATCGGACAGGTGACGAGCAGTACTTC
CDR3aa: CAISDRTGDEQYF

d_gene: NA
j_gene: TRBJ1-2
v_gene: TRBV28
abundance: NA
CDR3nt: TGTGCCAGCAGTCCCCTCAGGCCGTCTGGCTACACCTTC
CDR3aa: CASSPLRPSGYTF

d_gene: TRBD2
j_gene: TRBJ2-1
v_gene: TRBV3-1/TRBV3-2
abundance: NA
CDR3nt: TGTGCCAGCAGCCACTTGGCGGGAGGGTCCTACAATGAGCAGTTCTTC
CDR3aa: CASSHLAGGSYNEQFF

d_gene: NA
j_gene: TRBJ1-5
v_gene: TRBV5-6
abundance: NA
CDR3nt: TGTGCCAGCAGCTTGGGAGCGGGGCCGAGTGATCAGCCCCAGCATTTT
CDR3aa: CASSLGAGPSDQPQHF

d_gene: TRBD1
j_gene: TRBJ1-1
v_gene: TRBV28
abundance: NA
CDR3nt: TGTGCCAGCAGTTGGGGGACAGATCTTGGGGCGATTTCTTTCTTT
CDR3aa: CASSWGTDLGAISFF

d_gene: NA
j_gene: TRBJ2-5
v_gene: TRBV2
abundance: NA
CDR3nt: TGTGCCAGCAGTAAAGAAAAAGAGACCCAGTACTTC
CDR3aa: CASSKEKETQYF

d_gene: TRBD1
j_gene: TRBJ1-6
v_gene: TRBV7-2
abundance: NA
CDR3nt: TGTGCCAGCAGCTTATGGCCCCCAGGGGGATCCTATAATTCACCCCTCCACTTT
CDR3aa: CASSLWPPGGSYNSPLHF

d_gene: NA
j_gene: TRBJ1-4
v_gene: TRBV7-2
abundance: NA
CDR3nt: TGTGCCAGCAGCTTACCCTGGTCCGAGGGGTTCGGGGAAAAACTGTTTTTT
CDR3aa: CASSLPWSEGFGEKLFF

d_gene: TRBD2
j_gene: TRBJ2-3
v_gene: TRBV18
abundance: NA
CDR3nt: TGTGCCAGCTCCCCGATAGCGGGGGTAACAGATACGCAGTATTTT
CDR3aa: CASSPIAGVTDTQYF

d_gene: TRBD2
j_gene: TRBJ2-5
v_gene: TRBV5-1
abundance: NA
CDR3nt: TGCGCCAGCAGCTTGGGTGGACTAGCGGGGATAGAGACCCAGTACTTC
CDR3aa: CASSLGGLAGIETQYF

d_gene: NA
j_gene: TRBJ1-5
v_gene: TRBV6-6
abundance: NA
CDR3nt: TGTGCCAGCAGTAGGGACATCGGGAGCAATCAGCCCCAGCATTTT
CDR3aa: CASSRDIGSNQPQHF

d_gene: NA
j_gene: TRBJ1-2
v_gene: TRBV4-3
abundance: NA
CDR3nt: TGCGCCAGCAGCCAAGATCGGGCAGTTTACCGCTATGGCTACACCTTC
CDR3aa: CASSQDRAVYRYGYTF

d_gene: NA
j_gene: TRBJ1-3
v_gene: TRBV9
abundance: NA
CDR3nt: TGTGCCAGCAGCGTAGAAGGATCCGACTCTGGAAACACCATATATTTT
CDR3aa: CASSVEGSDSGNTIYF

d_gene: NA
j_gene: TRBJ2-1
v_gene: TRBV7-8
abundance: NA
CDR3nt: TGTGCCAGCAGCAGAAAACCAGGGGACTCTGACAATGAGCAGTTCTTC
CDR3aa: CASSRKPGDSDNEQFF

d_gene: NA
j_gene: TRBJ2-2
v_gene: TRBV4-1
abundance: few
CDR3nt: TGCGCCAGTACCCCCCAGCGGAGCTACACCGGGGAGCTGTTTTTT
CDR3aa: CASTPQRSYTGELFF

d_gene: NA
j_gene: TRBJ2-7
v_gene: TRBV2
abundance: NA
CDR3nt: TGTGCAACCTCAAGGGGTTTCTCCTACGAGCAGTACTTC
CDR3aa: CATSRGFSYEQYF

d_gene: TRBD1
j_gene: TRBJ2-7
v_gene: TRBV7-8
abundance: NA
CDR3nt: TGTGCCAGCAGCATACTAACAGGGGAGTTGTCCTACGAGCAGTACTTC
CDR3aa: CASSILTGELSYEQYF

d_gene: NA
j_gene: TRBJ2-7
v_gene: TRBV20-1
abundance: NA
CDR3nt: TGCAGTGCCTCCCGGAACTACGAGCAGTACTTC
CDR3aa: CSASRNYEQYF

d_gene: NA
j_gene: TRBJ2-1
v_gene: TRBV18
abundance: NA
CDR3nt: TGTGCCAGCTCACCATTTTTAGGAAAAGGGTTATTCAATGAGCAGTTCTTC
CDR3aa: CASSPFLGKGLFNEQFF

d_gene: TRBD1
j_gene: TRBJ1-1
v_gene: TRBV9
abundance: NA
CDR3nt: TGTGCCAGCAGCGTAACAGGGGGAGAAGCTTTCTTT
CDR3aa: CASSVTGGEAFF

d_gene: NA
j_gene: TRBJ1-3
v_gene: TRBV6-5
abundance: NA
CDR3nt: TGTGCCAGTACTACGCTAGGGACGGAGGCCATATATTTT
CDR3aa: CASTTLGTEAIYF

d_gene: NA
j_gene: TRBJ1-5
v_gene: TRBV19
abundance: NA
CDR3nt: TGTGCCAGTACCCCTTCGGTCCCCTTGCGGAATCAGCCCCAGCATTTT
CDR3aa: CASTPSVPLRNQPQHF

d_gene: NA
j_gene: TRBJ2-1
v_gene: TRBV18
abundance: few
CDR3nt: TGTGCCAGCTCACCACTGGAGTTTCCTTCCTACAATGAGCAGTTCTTC
CDR3aa: CASSPLEFPSYNEQFF

d_gene: NA
j_gene: TRBJ2-7
v_gene: TRBV5-4
abundance: NA
CDR3nt: TGTGCCAGCAGCACGGGGGATATGGCCCCCTACGAGCAGTACTTC
CDR3aa: CASSTGDMAPYEQYF

d_gene: NA
j_gene: TRBJ1-2
v_gene: TRBV7-9
abundance: NA
CDR3nt: TGTGCCAGCAGCTTAGAAAATATTAGAGGCTACACCTTC
CDR3aa: CASSLENIRGYTF

d_gene: NA
j_gene: TRBJ1-5
v_gene: TRBV6-2/TRBV6-3
abundance: NA
CDR3nt: TGTGCCAGCAGTTCGGGCGGGACCCCCCAGCATTTT
CDR3aa: CASSSGGTPQHF

d_gene: NA
j_gene: TRBJ2-2
v_gene: TRBV9
abundance: NA
CDR3nt: TGTGCCAGCAGCGTAGGGGTCGGGGAACACGGGGAGCTGTTTTTT
CDR3aa: CASSVGVGEHGELFF

d_gene: NA
j_gene: TRBJ2-2
v_gene: TRBV5-1
abundance: NA
CDR3nt: TGCGCCAGCAAGGCCAATTCGAACACCGGGGAGCTGTTTTTT
CDR3aa: CASKANSNTGELFF

d_gene: NA
j_gene: TRBJ1-1
v_gene: TRBV6-1
abundance: NA
CDR3nt: TGTGCCAGCAGTGAACGGGGCGGCTACTTCATGAACACTGAAGCTTTCTTT
CDR3aa: CASSERGGYFMNTEAFF

d_gene: NA
j_gene: TRBJ1-2
v_gene: TRBV11-2
abundance: few
CDR3nt: TGTGCCAGCAGCTTAGGGGACGGCCTCTATGGCTACACCTTC
CDR3aa: CASSLGDGLYGYTF

d_gene: NA
j_gene: TRBJ1-2
v_gene: TRBV28
abundance: NA
CDR3nt: TGTGCCAGCAGCAAAACCGGTCGCGGAATCTATGGCTACACCTTC
CDR3aa: CASSKTGRGIYGYTF

d_gene: NA
j_gene: TRBJ2-1
v_gene: TRBV29-1
abundance: once
CDR3nt: TGCAGCGTCCTGGGTGGGGTTACCCTTTACAATGAGCAGTTCTTC
CDR3aa: CSVLGGVTLYNEQFF

d_gene: NA
j_gene: TRBJ1-3
v_gene: TRBV9
abundance: NA
CDR3nt: TGTGCCAGCAGCGTAGCTACAGATGGCGGGGGGAGCTCTGGAAACACCATATATTTT
CDR3aa: CASSVATDGGGSSGNTIYF

d_gene: NA
j_gene: TRBJ1-2
v_gene: TRBV7-2
abundance: NA
CDR3nt: TGTGCCAGCAGCTTAGCGCTTACTCCTTATGGCTACACCTTC
CDR3aa: CASSLALTPYGYTF

d_gene: NA
j_gene: TRBJ1-3
v_gene: TRBV6-5
abundance: few
CDR3nt: TGTGCCAGCGGAACAGGGCTGCTCTCTGGAAACACCATATATTTT
CDR3aa: CASGTGLLSGNTIYF

d_gene: TRBD2
j_gene: TRBJ2-3
v_gene: TRBV5-1
abundance: NA
CDR3nt: TGCGCCAGCAGCTTGGGACTAGCAGATACTAGCACAGATACGCAGTATTTT
CDR3aa: CASSLGLADTSTDTQYF

d_gene: NA
j_gene: TRBJ1-3
v_gene: TRBV24-1
abundance: NA
CDR3nt: TGTGCCACCAGCGAGGGGGGGGAGGGGACTGGAAACACCATATATTTT
CDR3aa: CATSEGGEGTGNTIYF

d_gene: NA
j_gene: TRBJ1-2
v_gene: TRBV6-2/TRBV6-3
abundance: NA
CDR3nt: TGTGCCAGCAGTTACTGGAGGTATGGCTACACCTTC
CDR3aa: CASSYWRYGYTF

d_gene: TRBD2
j_gene: TRBJ2-1
v_gene: TRBV28
abundance: NA
CDR3nt: TGTGCCAGCAGTACTTCTAGCGGGGGGGCCTACAATGAGCAGTTCTTC
CDR3aa: CASSTSSGGAYNEQFF

d_gene: TRBD1
j_gene: TRBJ1-5
v_gene: TRBV6-6
abundance: once
CDR3nt: TGTGCCAGCAGTCGACAGGGGGATCAGCCCCAGCATTTT
CDR3aa: CASSRQGDQPQHF

d_gene: NA
j_gene: TRBJ1-2
v_gene: TRBV6-5
abundance: NA
CDR3nt: TGTGCCAGCTCTGGCAGGACCCTCTATGGCTACACCTTC
CDR3aa: CASSGRTLYGYTF

d_gene: NA
j_gene: TRBJ1-5
v_gene: TRBV27
abundance: NA
CDR3nt: TGTGCCAGCAGTCCAAAGAAGGGGCAGCCCCAGCATTTT
CDR3aa: CASSPKKGQPQHF

d_gene: TRBD1
j_gene: TRBJ1-5
v_gene: TRBV5-1
abundance: NA
CDR3nt: TGCGCCAGCAGCTTGCTACCGGGACAGGCCTATCAGCCCCAGCATTTT
CDR3aa: CASSLLPGQAYQPQHF

d_gene: NA
j_gene: TRBJ1-1
v_gene: TRBV6-6
abundance: NA
CDR3nt: TGTGCCAGCAGCGCGCAGGGGCTTAGTCCTGAAGCTTTCTTT
CDR3aa: CASSAQGLSPEAFF

d_gene: NA
j_gene: TRBJ1-1
v_gene: TRBV3-1/TRBV3-2
abundance: NA
CDR3nt: TGTGCCAGCAGCCAAGCCACGGGGAACACTGAAGCTTTCTTT
CDR3aa: CASSQATGNTEAFF

d_gene: TRBD1
j_gene: TRBJ1-4
v_gene: TRBV30
abundance: NA
CDR3nt: TGTGCCTGGACAGGGGGTAATGAAAAACTGTTTTTT
CDR3aa: CAWTGGNEKLFF

d_gene: NA
j_gene: TRBJ2-3
v_gene: TRBV5-6
abundance: NA
CDR3nt: TGTGCCAGCAGCCCCATTCGTCCTGGAGGAGATACGCAGTATTTT
CDR3aa: CASSPIRPGGDTQYF

d_gene: TRBD1
j_gene: TRBJ1-2
v_gene: TRBV19
abundance: NA
CDR3nt: TGTGCCAGTAACAAGGACAGGGGTCCCTATGGCTACACCTTC
CDR3aa: CASNKDRGPYGYTF

d_gene: NA
j_gene: TRBJ1-3
v_gene: TRBV2
abundance: NA
CDR3nt: TGTGCCCCGGGGGACCCTCTGGCAAACACCATATATTTT
CDR3aa: CAPGDPLANTIYF

d_gene: NA
j_gene: TRBJ2-7
v_gene: TRBV28
abundance: NA
CDR3nt: TGTGCCAGCATTACCGGGACTCGAAGCTCCTACGAGCAGTACTTC
CDR3aa: CASITGTRSSYEQYF

d_gene: NA
j_gene: TRBJ1-3
v_gene: TRBV27
abundance: NA
CDR3nt: TGTGCCAGCAGTTTATCGGGCCATGGAAACACCATATATTTT
CDR3aa: CASSLSGHGNTIYF

d_gene: NA
j_gene: TRBJ1-6
v_gene: TRBV11-3
abundance: NA
CDR3nt: TGTGCCAGCAGCTCGACCCGGGGCTCACCCCTCCACTTT
CDR3aa: CASSSTRGSPLHF

d_gene: TRBD2
j_gene: TRBJ2-2
v_gene: TRBV28
abundance: NA
CDR3nt: TGTGCCAGCCTCGACGGGGGGACCGGGGAGCTGTTTTTT
CDR3aa: CASLDGGTGELFF